This TCR beta chain is from a study of technical replicates of blood from a few donors. Germline V gives CDR1 KGHSH, CDR2 LQKENI. Trimming left V 5 bases short and J 2 bases short, with 9 bases between. The CDR3 runs 13 residues. The table came from immunoSEQ multiplex PCR; TCRdb's copy has only in-frame clones and leaves some out. The sample has over 85,000 clones, just under 95% seen once. The TCR comes from a human donor in good health. The rearrangement uses TRBV18 and TRBJ1-1; TRBD1 might be the D (5 bases). The sample was T cells isolated from PBMCs. This chain's CDR3 is CASSAGINTEAFF. CDR3 nucleotides: TGTGCCAGCTCAGCAGGGATCAACACTGAAGCTTTCTTT.